The 32 T cell receptor beta chains below were found in one sample sequenced in a study of blood T cell repertoires in COVID-19. Profiled with immunoSEQ multiplex PCR; TCRdb holds only in-frame clones, not every one. This table has some 150,000 clones, roughly 84% appearing once. The material sequenced was peripheral blood. The receptors stem from a man aged 60 to 75 with COVID-19, enrolled during active disease.

This clone has more than one count but fewer than ten. The CDR3 DNA reads TGTGCCAGCAGCCGAGCGAGGCGTACCGAGCAGTACTTC. Translation: CASSRARRTEQYF. V gene TRBV14 combines with J gene TRBJ2-7, with unresolved D. Trimming removed 4 bases at V and 6 bases at J, with 13 bases between. CDR3 length equals 13 residues. Germline CDR1 is SGHDN and CDR2 is FVKESK.

The chain carries TRBV4-2 and TRBJ1-1; 8 nucleotides match TRBD1. The CDR3 contains 18 residues. After removal of 1 base from V and 0 bases from J, the junction contained 10 bases not matched to a gene. CDR1 LGHNA and CDR2 YNFKEQ come from the germline V gene. This CDR3 reads CASSQGGQVQRMNTEAFF. The CDR3, as DNA: TGTGCCAGCAGCCAAGGGGGACAGGTCCAAAGGATGAACACTGAAGCTTTCTTT.

This chain links TRBV6-2 or TRBV6-3 with TRBJ1-5; D call uncertain. The CDR3 is 14 amino acids. V was shortened by 4 bases and J by 6 bases, with 13 bases between the two germline ends. Germline CDR1 and CDR2: MNHEY and SVGEGT. The CDR3: CASSSFDAGQPQHF. Written as DNA, the CDR3 is TGTGCCAGCAGTTCCTTCGATGCCGGTCAGCCCCAGCATTTT.

The chain couples TRBV11-2 to TRBJ1-4; D gene unclear. This CDR3 is built from 12 residues. V was pared by 4 bases and J by 8 bases, with 8 bases between. Germline V CDR1 and CDR2: SGHAT, FQNNGV. The CDR3 DNA reads as TGTGCCAGCAGCTCTTATCTCGAAAAACTGTTTTTT. Protein product: CASSSYLEKLFF. Complete variable domain (other parts from reference TRBV11-2 and TRBJ1-4): EAGVAQSPRYKIIEKRQSVAFWCNPISGHATLYWYQQILGQGPKLLIQFQNNGVVDDSQLPKDRFSAERLKGVDSTLKIQPAKLEDSAVYLCASSSYLEKLFFGSGTQLSVL.

This chain joins TRBV19 and TRBJ1-2; a possible D gene is TRBD1 (5 bases). The CDR3 has 15 residues. Trimming took 4 bases from V and 2 from J, leaving 14 bases between them. The germline V gene encodes CDR1 LNHDA and CDR2 SQIVND (reference sequence). Written as DNA, the CDR3 is TGTGCCAGTAGTACGGCGGGGACCCAAAACTATGGCTACACCTTC. It encodes CASSTAGTQNYGYTF.

The gene calls are TRBV29-1 and TRBJ2-1, with 8 bases fitting TRBD2. Germline values: CDR1 SQVTM, CDR2 ANQGSEA. Trimming took 7 bases from V and 0 from J; bases not matched to a gene: 8. The CDR3 is made up of 15 amino acids. CDR3 sequence (DNA): TGCAGCGGTACATCCGGGACTAGCTCCTACAATGAGCAGTTCTTC. Translating gives CSGTSGTSSYNEQFF.

This rearrangement joins TRBV6-5 to TRBJ1-6, with D possibly being TRBD1 (6 bases). The V end lost 6 bases, the J end lost 8 bases, and 11 bases lay between the germline ends. This CDR3 region has 13 residues. Germline V CDR1 and CDR2: MNHEY, SVGAGI. CDR3 protein: CASSTGIDSPLHF. The DNA of the CDR3 is TGTGCCAGCAGCACAGGGATAGATTCACCCCTCCACTTT.

The V gene is TRBV7-3, the J gene TRBJ2-1; TRBD2 matches 8 bases. Germline V gene lookup returns CDR1 SGHTA and CDR2 FQGTGA. The V and J ends lost 4 bases and 4 bases, in that order; junction bases with no gene match: 3. This CDR3 has 14 amino acids. In DNA form, the CDR3 reads TGTGCCAGCAGCTCCGGGACTAGTTACAATGAGCAGTTCTTC. Amino acid sequence: CASSSGTSYNEQFF.

Comments on this clone: Other DNA variants within this sample encode the same CDR3. The genes are TRBV5-4 and TRBJ2-7; TRBD1 is a possible D gene (5 bases). Germline CDR1 reads SGHNT; CDR2 reads YYREEE (reference sequence). Trimming left V 2 bases short and J 2 bases short, with 8 bases between. The CDR3 covers 13 residues. CDR3 loop: CASSLGAPYEQYF. The CDR3 DNA is TGTGCCAGCAGCTTAGGGGCCCCCTACGAGCAGTACTTC.

J is TRBJ2-7 and V is TRBV10-3; a weak D match, TRBD1 (6 bases). V was trimmed by 6 bases and J by 3 bases, leaving 15 bases between them. This CDR3 region has 14 residues. Looked up from germline, CDR1 is ENHRY and CDR2 is SYGVKD. CDR3 sequence reads: CAIRLSGAFYEQYF. The CDR3 DNA is TGTGCCATCAGATTGTCAGGGGCTTTCTACGAGCAGTACTTC.

V usage is TRBV6-4 and J usage is TRBJ1-2; D is unresolved. Per the germline V gene, CDR1 is MRHNA and CDR2 is SNTAGT. The CDR3 consists of 14 residues. V was cut by 11 bases and J by 5 bases, with 21 bases left in between. CDR3 in DNA: TGTGCCCTCCCATCGAGGGTACCCAGGTATGGCTACACCTTC. It codes for CALPSRVPRYGYTF.

The rearrangement joins TRBV23-1 to TRBJ1-2, with D maybe TRBD1 (6 bases). TRBV23-1 is assigned to the ORF class and has an uncertain function. This CDR3 comprises 14 residues. V lost 5 bases, J lost 0 bases, and 10 bases lay in between. Written as DNA, the CDR3 is TGCGCCAGCAGTGGTACAGGGTCTAACTATGGCTACACCTTC. It specifies CASSGTGSNYGYTF.

The chain carries TRBV9 and TRBJ2-3; TRBD1 is a possible D gene (6 bases). V shed 3 bases and J shed 0 bases, with 11 bases lying between them. This CDR3 is 15 amino acids long. Germline-derived CDR1 and CDR2 are SGDLS and YYNGEE. CDR3 DNA: TGTGCCAGCAGCGGACCCGGGACAAGCACAGATACGCAGTATTTT. Translation: CASSGPGTSTDTQYF.

V and J are TRBV7-9 and TRBJ2-7, with 7 bases identical to TRBD2. Unmatched junction bases numbered 12, after V lost 7 bases and J lost 6 bases. There are 14 residues in the CDR3. Germline CDR1 and CDR2: SEHNR and FQNEAQ (reference sequence). DNA of the CDR3: TGTGCCAGCACCATTTTGGGGGGGGTATCCGAGCAGTACTTC. Protein sequence: CASTILGGVSEQYF.

J is TRBJ1-1 and V is TRBV3-1 (or the pseudogene TRBV3-2); D perhaps matches TRBD1 (6 bases). This CDR3 is built from 17 residues. Trimming took off 0 bases at V and 6 bases at J, with 20 bases between the two ends. Germline CDR1 LGHDT, CDR2 YNNKEL (reference sequence). The chain's CDR3 is CASSQDRGGEAAAEAFF. The CDR3 DNA follows: TGTGCCAGCAGCCAAGATAGGGGGGGAGAGGCAGCGGCTGAAGCTTTCTTT.

The V and J genes are TRBV7-2 and TRBJ1-6; 10 bases fit TRBD1. The CDR3 sequence is 15 residues long. From germline, CDR1 is SGHTA and CDR2 FQGNSA. After removal of 5 bases from V and 9 bases from J, the junction contained 7 bases not matched to a gene. CDR3 DNA sequence: TGTGCCAGCAGCGTAAGGACAGGGGGGAGTTCACCCCTCCACTTT. Amino acids: CASSVRTGGSSPLHF. Based on the CDR3 plus reference TRBV7-2 and TRBJ1-6, the full variable domain is GAGVSQSPSNKVTEKGKDVELRCDPISGHTALYWYRQSLGQGLEFLIYFQGNSAPDKSGLPSDRFSAERTGGSVSTLTIQRTQQEDSAVYLCASSVRTGGSSPLHFGNGTRLTVT.

This clone was observed a few times. This chain links TRBV2 with TRBJ2-5, with TRBD2 identical over 12 bases. The CDR3 length is 17 residues. Per germline, CDR1 SNHLY and CDR2 FYNNEI. Trimming at V came to 8 bases and at J to 1 base, leaving 11 bases not matched to a gene. CDR3 loop: CASCLSGTSGPQETQYF. CDR3 coding DNA: TGTGCCAGCTGTTTGTCCGGGACTAGCGGGCCCCAAGAGACCCAGTACTTC.

CDR3 sequence reads: CSASSRGVFVDQPQHF. CDR3 nucleotide sequence: TGCAGTGCTAGTTCCAGGGGAGTTTTCGTAGATCAGCCCCAGCATTTT. The chain combines TRBV20-1 with TRBJ1-5; possible D gene TRBD1, 6 bases. This CDR3 comprises 16 residues. CDR1 DFQATT and CDR2 SNEGSKA come from the germline V gene (reference sequence). Between the trimmed V and J ends, which lost 3 bases and 5 bases, there was a span of 20 bases.

The rearrangement links TRBV7-9 to TRBJ2-7, with D possibly matching TRBD1 (6 bases). The germline gives CDR1 SEHNR, CDR2 FQNEAQ (reference sequence). The length of the CDR3 is 15 residues. Deletions cut 6 bases from V and 2 bases from J, with 17 bases between. This chain's CDR3 is CASRPGNRATYEQYF. CDR3 DNA: TGTGCCAGCAGGCCGGGGAACAGGGCGACCTACGAGCAGTACTTC.

The chain joins TRBV3-1 (or the pseudogene TRBV3-2) to TRBJ2-7; D is perhaps TRBD1 (5 bases). V lost 0 bases and J 6 bases, leaving 12 bases between the germline ends. CDR1 is LGHDT and CDR2 is YNNKEL in the germline V gene (reference sequence). The CDR3 is 14 amino acids. The CDR3 spells CASSQEAGFSEQYF. DNA for the CDR3: TGTGCCAGCAGCCAAGAGGCAGGGTTCAGCGAGCAGTACTTC.

V is TRBV5-6 and J is TRBJ1-1, with D possibly TRBD1 on 6 matching bases. CDR3 length: 14 amino acids. CDR1 and CDR2 (germline): SGHDT, YYEEEE. Trimming took 4 bases from V and 4 from J, leaving 14 bases between them. The CDR3, as DNA: TGTGCCAGCAGCCTCCAGGGGTTCGGCACTGAAGCTTTCTTT. Amino acid sequence: CASSLQGFGTEAFF.

The chain is built from TRBV27 and TRBJ1-2, with D unresolved. Trimming pared 2 bases from V and 4 bases from J, leaving 14 bases between. CDR1 is MNHEY, CDR2 SMNVEV, per germline (reference sequence). The CDR3 contains 15 residues. The CDR3 sequence: CASSLVRDKSYGYTF. The CDR3, as DNA: TGTGCCAGCAGTTTAGTTCGAGACAAAAGCTATGGCTACACCTTC.

This chain connects TRBV18 to TRBJ2-1, with TRBD2 matching over 13 bases. CDR3 length: 16 residues. From germline, CDR1 is KGHSH and CDR2 LQKENI. V shed 6 bases, J shed 7 bases, and the junction held 9 bases outside the gene matches. The CDR3 region is CASSKTSGGLGNEQFF. As DNA, the CDR3 is TGTGCCAGCTCGAAGACTAGCGGGGGGTTGGGGAATGAGCAGTTCTTC.

The J gene is TRBJ2-2, the V gene TRBV6-4; D not certain. The CDR3 length is 12 residues. V was cut by 8 bases and J by 6 bases, with 10 bases left in between. The germline gives CDR1 MRHNA, CDR2 SNTAGT. CDR3 region: CASSRWPGELFF. Here the CDR3 DNA reads TGTGCCAGCTCGAGGTGGCCCGGGGAGCTGTTTTTT.

The chain recombines TRBV28 with TRBJ1-5; D might be TRBD1 (5 bases). The CDR3 sequence is 14 residues long. Germline V CDR1 and CDR2: MDHEN, SYDVKM. Trimming shortened V by 4 bases and J by 0 bases, and 7 bases separated the two germline ends. CDR3: CASSSTASNQPQHF. The CDR3 DNA sequence: TGTGCCAGCAGTTCGACAGCTAGCAATCAGCCCCAGCATTTT.

The sample holds a few counts of this clone. The V call is TRBV5-4, the J call TRBJ1-6, with a tentative D call TRBD1 (5 bases). CDR1 SGHNT and CDR2 YYREEE come from the germline V gene (reference sequence). CDR3 length: 14 residues. Trimming took 6 bases from V and 4 from J, leaving 11 bases between them. CDR3 protein: CASTLGGYNSPLHF. The CDR3 bases are TGTGCCAGCACCCTTGGGGGGTATAATTCACCCCTCCACTTT.

The chain joins TRBV4-3 to TRBJ1-4; 10 positions agree with TRBD1. After removal of 1 base from V and 0 bases from J, the junction contained 2 bases not matched to a gene. Germline V gene data show CDR1 as LGHNA and CDR2 as YSLEER. The CDR3 extends over 17 amino acids. CDR3 in DNA: TGCGCCAGCAGCCAAGTGGACAGGGGGTCAACTAATGAAAAACTGTTTTTT. As protein: CASSQVDRGSTNEKLFF.

This clone was picked up a small number of times. The V and J genes are TRBV11-2 and TRBJ2-1; 13 bases align to TRBD2. CDR3 length equals 17 residues. Unmatched junction bases numbered 12, after V lost 5 bases and J lost 8 bases. The germline V gene has CDR1 SGHAT and CDR2 FQNNGV. This CDR3 reads CASSTILAGGPRDEQFF. The CDR3 bases are TGTGCCAGCAGCACAATACTAGCGGGAGGGCCGAGGGATGAGCAGTTCTTC.

This clone was counted only a few times. The chain uses TRBV19 and TRBJ1-5; TRBD1 matches 8 bases. With 5 bases clipped from V and 6 bases from J, the junction kept 9 bases outside the gene matches. The CDR3 loop spans 15 amino acids. The V gene's germline CDR1 is LNHDA and CDR2 SQIVND (reference sequence). CDR3 sequence (DNA): TGTGCCAGTAGTCCGGACAGGGATTCTTCTCAGCCCCAGCATTTT. As protein: CASSPDRDSSQPQHF.

The rearrangement joins TRBV7-2 to TRBJ2-1, with a weak D call TRBD2 (6 bases). This CDR3 spans 16 amino acids. CDR1 SGHTA and CDR2 FQGNSA come from the germline V gene. V shed 4 bases and J shed 4 bases, with 17 bases lying between them. This chain's CDR3 is CASSSFLAASYNEQFF. The CDR3 DNA sequence: TGTGCCAGCAGCTCTTTCTTAGCGGCGTCTTACAATGAGCAGTTCTTC.

This clone has a single count. This sequence joins TRBV27 and TRBJ1-4, with 7 nucleotides matching TRBD1. The germline gives CDR1 MNHEY, CDR2 SMNVEV (reference sequence). J gave up 1 base and V 5 bases, and 13 bases lay outside the gene matches. The CDR3 covers 18 residues. As DNA, the CDR3 is TGTGCCAGCAGTCCAACGCCGACAGGGTTGATAACTAATGAAAAACTGTTTTTT. Amino acids: CASSPTPTGLITNEKLFF.

The gene calls are TRBV5-4 and TRBJ2-1; TRBD1 is a possible D gene (6 bases). CDR1 SGHNT and CDR2 YYREEE come from the germline V gene (reference sequence). CDR3 size: 13 residues. Trimming removed 0 bases from V and 7 bases from J, with 8 bases in between. For the CDR3, the DNA is TGTGCCAGCAGCTTGGGGACAGTGAATGAGCAGTTCTTC. Protein product: CASSLGTVNEQFF.